These 26 T cell receptor beta chains came from one sample sequenced in a study of blood T cell repertoires in COVID-19. Using immunoSEQ multiplex PCR, the repertoire was profiled, and TCRdb retains in-frame clones only, with some absent. The sample lists about 80,000 clones; about four fifths were seen once. Sequences were obtained from peripheral blood. These receptors originate from a human donor in a cohort sampled during active COVID-19.

The chain couples TRBV5-4 to TRBJ2-1, with D perhaps TRBD1 (6 bases). Deletions cut 4 bases from V and 4 bases from J, with 18 bases between. CDR3 length: 16 amino acids. Looked up from germline, CDR1 is SGHNT and CDR2 is YYREEE (reference sequence). The CDR3 nucleotides read TGTGCCAGCAGCCGCAAGGGGGAGAGGTCATACAATGAGCAGTTCTTC. Protein product: CASSRKGERSYNEQFF.

The V gene is TRBV6-1, the J gene TRBJ2-7, with a tentative D call TRBD1 (6 bases). The CDR3 runs 13 residues. Germline CDR1 MNHNS, CDR2 SASEGT. With 1 base removed from V and 5 bases from J, the gap between germline ends came to 9 bases. In DNA, the CDR3 is TGTGCCAGCAGTGAAGGACAGGCCCACGAGCAGTACTTC. Encoded protein: CASSEGQAHEQYF.

The chain employs TRBV28 and TRBJ2-2; D is ambiguous. The CDR3 sequence is 12 residues long. The germline CDR1 and CDR2 sequences are MDHEN and SYDVKM. V was pared by 6 bases and J by 7 bases, with 9 bases between. CDR3 amino acids: CASRRRLGELFF. Written as DNA, the CDR3 is TGTGCCAGCAGGAGGCGGCTCGGGGAGCTGTTTTTT.

The gene calls are TRBV29-1 and TRBJ1-2, with 12 bases matching TRBD1. V dropped 3 bases and J dropped 8; count of bases not matched to a gene: 10. Germline V gene lookup returns CDR1 SQVTM and CDR2 ANQGSEA. The CDR3 runs to 15 residues. Written as DNA, the CDR3 is TGCAGCGTTGAGGGGACAGGGGGCCGTTGGAGGGGCTACACCTTC. It translates to CSVEGTGGRWRGYTF. The entire variable domain, with the rest obtained from reference TRBV29-1 and TRBJ1-2, is as follows: SAVISQKPSRDICQRGTSLTIQCQVDSQVTMMFWYRQQPGQSLTLIATANQGSEATYESGFVIDKFPISRPNLTFSTLTVSNMSPEDSSIYLCSVEGTGGRWRGYTFGSGTRLTVV.

The chain uses TRBV11-2 and TRBJ2-7; 7 bases align to TRBD2. This CDR3 has 15 amino acids. Germline V gene lookup returns CDR1 SGHAT and CDR2 FQNNGV. Losses at the gene ends were 1 base for V and 5 bases for J; bases not matched to a gene: 8. CDR3 protein: CASSLGGTTFDEQYF. The DNA for the CDR3 is TGTGCCAGCAGCTTAGGGGGGACTACATTTGACGAGCAGTACTTC. The full variable domain, its missing parts supplied by reference TRBV11-2 and TRBJ2-7, is EAGVAQSPRYKIIEKRQSVAFWCNPISGHATLYWYQQILGQGPKLLIQFQNNGVVDDSQLPKDRFSAERLKGVDSTLKIQPAKLEDSAVYLCASSLGGTTFDEQYFGPGTRLTVT.

The chain combines TRBV6-1 with TRBJ1-4; 10 nucleotides align to TRBD1. CDR3 length equals 16 residues. V lost 4 bases and J lost 2; bases outside the gene matches: 4. Germline CDR1 reads MNHNS; CDR2 reads SASEGT. The CDR3 region is CASSARDRGTNEKLFF. CDR3 nucleotides: TGTGCCAGCAGTGCCCGGGACAGGGGCACTAATGAAAAACTGTTTTTT.

This chain uses TRBV29-1 with TRBJ1-1; D possibly corresponds to TRBD1 (5 bases). The germline V and J ends were trimmed by 4 bases and 5 bases, with 11 bases remaining between them. The CDR3 totals 12 residues. The germline V gene encodes CDR1 SQVTM and CDR2 ANQGSEA. In DNA, the CDR3 is TGCAGCGTTGTTTCGGGGGAGACTGAAGCTTTCTTT. Translation: CSVVSGETEAFF.

The gene calls are TRBV5-5 and TRBJ2-3; 10 positions match TRBD2. V was clipped by 6 bases and J by 6 bases; unmatched bases: 10. Germline V lookup: CDR1 SGHKS, CDR2 YYEKEE (reference sequence). The CDR3 loop spans 15 amino acids. DNA of the CDR3: TGTGCCAGCACCACTAGCGGGGCCGCGGCGGATACGCAGTATTTT. It specifies CASTTSGAAADTQYF.

The chain combines TRBV19 with TRBJ2-7; possibly TRBD2 for D (6 bases). Trimming left V 2 bases short and J 0 bases short, with 14 bases between. Germline values: CDR1 LNHDA, CDR2 SQIVND (reference sequence). The CDR3 consists of 16 residues. The CDR3 sequence is CASSISLAGSSYEQYF. Written as DNA, the CDR3 is TGTGCCAGTAGTATATCCCTCGCCGGGAGCTCCTACGAGCAGTACTTC.

The chain uses TRBV7-8 and TRBJ1-1; maybe TRBD1 (5 bases). V was cut by 0 bases and J by 4 bases, with 12 bases left in between. The CDR3 has 15 amino acids. The V gene's germline CDR1 is SGHVS and CDR2 FQNEAQ. The CDR3 nucleotides read TGTGCCAGCAGCTTAGCGGGGGGAGCCGGCACTGAAGCTTTCTTT. It translates to CASSLAGGAGTEAFF.

This chain joins TRBV29-1 and TRBJ1-5, with 8 bases lining up with TRBD1. Germline loops: CDR1 SQVTM, CDR2 ANQGSEA. The CDR3 spans 16 residues. Trimming at V came to 6 bases and at J to 2 bases, leaving 12 bases not matched to a gene. The CDR3 here is CSVYTGGATGNQPQHF. The CDR3 DNA sequence: TGCAGCGTCTACACAGGGGGAGCTACGGGCAATCAGCCCCAGCATTTT.

The rearrangement links TRBV18 to TRBJ2-1; 12 nucleotides align to TRBD1. V gave up 3 bases and J gave up 6 bases; unmatched junction bases: 6. Per germline, CDR1 KGHSH and CDR2 LQKENI. The CDR3 covers 16 residues. The CDR3 spells CASSPKGTGGSNEQFF. The CDR3 nucleotides read TGTGCCAGCTCACCTAAAGGGACAGGGGGCTCCAATGAGCAGTTCTTC.

The gene calls are TRBV7-8 and TRBJ1-1; possible D gene TRBD1, 6 bases. CDR3 length: 14 residues. The ends were cut back, 5 bases at V and 1 base at J, with 11 bases in the middle. Germline CDR1 is SGHVS and CDR2 is FQNEAQ. CDR3 sequence: CASSPGAGNTEAFF. Here the CDR3 DNA reads TGTGCCAGCAGCCCAGGGGCTGGGAACACTGAAGCTTTCTTT.

V gene TRBV5-1 combines with J gene TRBJ2-1; 8 bases agree with TRBD1. The J segment lost 12 bases and the V segment lost 0 bases, leaving 5 bases of the junction unmatched. The germline CDR1 and CDR2 sequences are SGHRS and YFSETQ. The CDR3 is made up of 13 amino acids. For the CDR3, the DNA is TGCGCCAGCAGCTTGGCCTGGACAGGGTGGCAGTTCTTC. Translating gives CASSLAWTGWQFF. The full variable domain, its missing parts supplied by reference TRBV5-1 and TRBJ2-1, is KAGVTQTPRYLIKTRGQQVTLSCSPISGHRSVSWYQQTPGQGLQFLFEYFSETQRNKGNFPGRFSGRQFSNSRSEMNVSTLELGDSALYLCASSLAWTGWQFFGPGTRLTVL.

This clone was counted once. This chain connects TRBV5-4 to TRBJ2-7; weak D call: TRBD2 (6 bases). Germline CDR1 SGHNT, CDR2 YYREEE (reference sequence). With 4 bases removed from V and 0 bases from J, the gap between germline ends came to 11 bases. The CDR3 sequence is 14 residues long. DNA for the CDR3: TGTGCCAGCAGCCCATCGGGGGACTCCTACGAGCAGTACTTC. Translation: CASSPSGDSYEQYF.

This chain connects TRBV4-1 to TRBJ1-4; unclear D gene. The V gene lost 0 bases and the J gene lost 0 bases, with 8 bases spanning the gap. CDR1 MGHRA and CDR2 YSYEKL come from the germline V gene. There are 16 residues in the CDR3. CDR3 region: CASSQDAPPTNEKLFF. CDR3 DNA: TGCGCCAGCAGCCAAGATGCGCCACCAACTAATGAAAAACTGTTTTTT.

The chain recombines TRBV10-3 with TRBJ1-5, with TRBD1 matching 9 bases. CDR3 length: 15 amino acids. Germline CDR1 ENHRY, CDR2 SYGVKD. Trimming at V came to 4 bases and at J to 2 bases, leaving 3 bases not matched to a gene. CDR3 coding DNA: TGTGCCATCAGTGGAACAGGGGGCGGCAATCAGCCCCAGCATTTT. This gives the protein CAISGTGGGNQPQHF.

J is TRBJ2-2 and V is TRBV6-5; 8 nucleotides agree with TRBD1. The junction had 1 base not matched to a gene; V was cut back by 6 bases and J by 1 base. CDR1 MNHEY and CDR2 SVGAGI come from the germline V gene. The CDR3 has 14 amino acids. The CDR3 spells CASRGQGNTGELFF. The CDR3 DNA reads as TGTGCCAGCAGAGGACAGGGGAACACCGGGGAGCTGTTTTTT.

This chain connects TRBV19 to TRBJ2-3; D is undetermined. The CDR3 is 15 amino acids. Between the trimmed V and J ends, which lost 1 base and 5 bases, there was a span of 13 bases. CDR1 and CDR2 (germline): LNHDA, SQIVND (reference sequence). CDR3 nucleotides: TGTGCCAGTAGTATAGGGGTAGCTATCTTAGATACGCAGTATTTT. Translation gives CASSIGVAILDTQYF.

This chain connects TRBV9 to TRBJ1-2; TRBD1 aligns across 12 bases. This CDR3 comprises 18 residues. Germline CDR1 and CDR2: SGDLS and YYNGEE. Losses at the gene ends were 4 bases for V and 4 bases for J; bases not matched to a gene: 14. The CDR3 sequence is CASSPTGTGGLAGYGYTF. CDR3 sequence (DNA): TGTGCCAGCAGCCCCACTGGGACAGGGGGCTTAGCAGGCTATGGCTACACCTTC.

In this sample, this clone turned up once. V and J are TRBV28 and TRBJ1-3, with TRBD1 as a possible D gene (5 bases). The CDR3 is made up of 16 amino acids. V gave up 6 bases and J gave up 0 bases, with 15 bases separating them. CDR1 and CDR2 from the germline V gene are MDHEN and SYDVKM. Written as DNA, the CDR3 is TGTGCCAGCAGCCCGGGTGGGGCCGGCTCTGGAAACACCATATATTTT. Translating gives CASSPGGAGSGNTIYF.

The V call is TRBV5-1, the J call TRBJ2-7; possibly TRBD2 for D (5 bases). V dropped 4 bases and J dropped 7 bases, with 9 bases sitting between them. This CDR3 region has 11 residues. CDR1 and CDR2 (germline): SGHRS, YFSETQ. The CDR3 here is CASSLSGEQYF. In DNA, the CDR3 is TGCGCCAGCAGCCTCTCGGGGGAGCAGTACTTC.

This chain uses TRBV19 with TRBJ2-7; possible D gene TRBD1, 6 bases. In germline, CDR1 is LNHDA, CDR2 SQIVND (reference sequence). With 5 bases removed from V and 0 bases from J, the gap between germline ends came to 17 bases. CDR3 size: 16 residues. The CDR3 coding sequence is TGTGCCAGTAGTCTGTCAGGGACAACGAGCTCCTACGAGCAGTACTTC. Amino acids: CASSLSGTTSSYEQYF.

Only a few counts were recorded for this clone. The chain has TRBV5-1 and TRBJ2-1; TRBD2 might be the D (6 bases). The CDR3 runs 16 residues. V lost 6 bases, J lost 0 bases, and 16 bases lay in between. In germline, CDR1 is SGHRS, CDR2 YFSETQ. The DNA for the CDR3 is TGCGCCAGCACCCTCAGGCCGGGGGACTCCTACAATGAGCAGTTCTTC. Translation: CASTLRPGDSYNEQFF.

This clone was seen many times. The gene calls are TRBV5-1 and TRBJ1-2; a possible D gene is TRBD1 (6 bases). Trimming left V 4 bases short and J 4 bases short, with 17 bases between. This CDR3 comprises 15 residues. Germline CDR1 reads SGHRS; CDR2 reads YFSETQ. CDR3 DNA: TGCGCCAGCAGCCTAAGACGGACAGAGATCTATGGCTACACCTTC. This sequence encodes CASSLRRTEIYGYTF.

The V and J genes are TRBV28 and TRBJ1-5; D is uncertain. Trimming took off 10 bases at V and 4 bases at J, with 17 bases between the two ends. Per germline, CDR1 MDHEN and CDR2 SYDVKM. This CDR3 has 14 amino acids. CDR3 residues: CATYTSPANQPQHF. DNA for the CDR3: TGTGCCACCTATACTAGCCCGGCTAATCAGCCCCAGCATTTT.